Following are 15 T cell receptor beta chains from one sample sequenced in a study of T cell repertoires and Cas9 in healthy adults. Generated by immunoSEQ multiplex PCR, the TCRdb table keeps only in-frame clones and is missing some. Of tens of thousands of clones in the sample, roughly 92% were seen once. Sequenced: CD4+ effector T cells (CD127+, CD25-, CD137-, CD154-) from PBMCs; culture status not recorded. The source is a human donor in good health.

V gene TRBV5-1 combines with J gene TRBJ2-5; D gene ambiguous. The length of the CDR3 is 12 residues. Trimming pared 7 bases from V and 2 bases from J, leaving 9 bases between. Germline CDR1 SGHRS, CDR2 YFSETQ. The CDR3 DNA is TGCGCCAGCGCACAGCCGCAAGAGACCCAGTACTTC. Its translation: CASAQPQETQYF.

V and J are TRBV12-5 and TRBJ1-4; the match to TRBD1 covers 7 bases. V lost 4 bases, J lost 8 bases, and 13 bases stayed unmatched. The germline CDR1 and CDR2 sequences are LGHNT and FRNRAP. The CDR3 consists of 16 residues. The CDR3 protein is CASGSTTQGSEEKLFF. The CDR3 DNA follows: TGTGCTAGTGGTTCCACCACACAGGGGTCAGAGGAAAAACTGTTTTTT.

The genes are TRBV5-4 and TRBJ2-2, with 11 positions matching TRBD2. Germline CDR1 is SGHNT and CDR2 is YYREEE (reference sequence). The V and J ends lost 3 bases and 5 bases, in that order; junction bases with no gene match: 6. The CDR3 is made up of 16 amino acids. The CDR3 DNA reads as TGTGCCAGCAGCTCTCCAACTAGCGGGAGAACCGGGGAGCTGTTTTTT. Translating gives CASSSPTSGRTGELFF. Full variable domain (remainder filled in from reference TRBV5-4 and TRBJ2-2): ETGVTQSPTHLIKTRGQQVTLRCSSQSGHNTVSWYQQALGQGPQFIFQYYREEENGRGNFPPRFSGLQFPNYSSELNVNALELDDSALYLCASSSPTSGRTGELFFGEGSRLTVL.

This chain uses TRBV6-5 with TRBJ2-2; D possibly corresponds to TRBD1 (6 bases). The V and J ends lost 6 bases and 1 base respectively, with 12 bases between them. The CDR3 consists of 15 residues. Looked up from germline, CDR1 is MNHEY and CDR2 is SVGAGI. The DNA for the CDR3 is TGTGCCAGCAGGCCACCGACAGGGAACACCGGGGAGCTGTTTTTT. This encodes CASRPPTGNTGELFF.

The chain couples TRBV28 to TRBJ1-1; D is ambiguous. V gave up 2 bases and J gave up 3 bases, with 7 bases separating them. The CDR3 spans 13 residues. The germline CDR1 and CDR2 sequences are MDHEN and SYDVKM. The CDR3 reads CASSLHRDTEAFF. The DNA for the CDR3 is TGTGCCAGCAGTTTACATAGGGACACTGAAGCTTTCTTT. Combining the CDR3 with reference TRBV28 and TRBJ1-1 gives the whole variable domain DVKVTQSSRYLVKRTGEKVFLECVQDMDHENMFWYRQDPGLGLRLIYFSYDVKMKEKGDIPEGYSVSREKKERFSLILESASTNQTSMYLCASSLHRDTEAFFGQGTRLTVV.

The V and J genes are TRBV28 and TRBJ1-3, with TRBD1 identical over 9 bases. V lost 1 base to trimming and J lost 0 bases; unmatched junction nucleotides: 10. There are 19 residues in the CDR3. Germline V lookup: CDR1 MDHEN, CDR2 SYDVKM. The CDR3 nucleotides read TGTGCCAGCAGTTTATCTCGGACAGGGGCCTCCGCCTCTGGAAACACCATATATTTT. This translates into CASSLSRTGASASGNTIYF.

The CDR3 loop is CSLQISTDTQYF. The CDR3 DNA is TGCAGCTTACAGATTAGCACAGATACGCAGTATTTT. The V call is TRBV29-1, the J call TRBJ2-3; D gene ambiguous. V was trimmed by 8 bases and J by 0 bases, leaving 9 bases between them. The CDR3 is 12 amino acids. Germline CDR1 reads SQVTM; CDR2 reads ANQGSEA.

This clone was seen once. V is TRBV6-6 and J is TRBJ2-1; 9 nucleotides line up with TRBD2. Germline CDR1 MNHNY, CDR2 SVGAGI (reference sequence). J lost 7 bases, V lost 7 bases, and 11 bases had no gene match. The CDR3 is 15 amino acids. CDR3 loop: CASIRLAGSWNEQFF. CDR3 nucleotides: TGTGCCAGCATCCGTCTAGCGGGATCTTGGAATGAGCAGTTCTTC.

The chain has TRBV10-3 and TRBJ2-3, with D perhaps assigned TRBD1 or TRBD2 (5 bases each). Germline V lookup: CDR1 ENHRY, CDR2 SYGVKD. With 3 bases removed from V and 2 bases from J, the gap between germline ends came to 9 bases. The length of the CDR3 is 14 residues. The CDR3 DNA sequence: TGTGCCATCAGTGACGGGGCAGACACAGATACGCAGTATTTT. This translates into CAISDGADTDTQYF.

The chain carries TRBV29-1 and TRBJ1-6, with D possibly being TRBD1 (5 bases). V was clipped by 7 bases and J by 7 bases, with 14 bases between them. The CDR3 has 13 residues. Per the germline V gene, CDR1 is SQVTM and CDR2 is ANQGSEA. The CDR3 nucleotides are TGCAGCGCCGGGCAGGGAGGGAATTCACCCCTCCACTTT. This translates into CSAGQGGNSPLHF.

The chain is built from TRBV19 and TRBJ1-5; 10 bases agree with TRBD1. This CDR3 has 13 residues. The V segment lost 8 bases and the J segment 2 bases; nucleotides outside the gene matches: 0. The germline V gene has CDR1 LNHDA and CDR2 SQIVND (reference sequence). The CDR3 loop is CASGTGGNQPQHF. The CDR3 coding sequence is TGTGCCAGTGGGACAGGGGGCAATCAGCCCCAGCATTTT.

The genes are TRBV14 and TRBJ2-5, with D maybe TRBD2 (5 bases). This CDR3 contains 15 residues. The germline CDR1 and CDR2 sequences are SGHDN and FVKESK. The V gene lost 1 base and the J gene lost 5 bases, with 14 bases spanning the gap. CDR3 coding DNA: TGTGCCAGCAGCCAAGGGAGGCAGGCCTGGGAGACCCAGTACTTC. This translates into CASSQGRQAWETQYF.

This sequence joins TRBV14 and TRBJ1-1; possible D gene TRBD1, 6 bases. V lost 4 bases to trimming and J lost 0 bases, with 12 bases between them. CDR1 is SGHDN, CDR2 FVKESK, per germline. The CDR3 has 15 amino acids. In DNA form, the CDR3 reads TGTGCCAGCAGCCCCCCCGGGACACTGAACACTGAAGCTTTCTTT. Its translation: CASSPPGTLNTEAFF. Using reference TRBV14 and TRBJ1-1 for the parts outside the CDR3, the full variable domain is EAGVTQFPSHSVIEKGQTVTLRCDPISGHDNLYWYRRVMGKEIKFLLHFVKESKQDESGMPNNRFLAERTGGTYSTLKVQPAELEDSGVYFCASSPPGTLNTEAFFGQGTRLTVV.

The V gene is TRBV28, the J gene TRBJ2-3; TRBD2 might be the D (6 bases). V lost 3 bases, J lost 0 bases, and 10 bases lay in between. This CDR3 is 15 amino acids long. Germline assignment: CDR1 MDHEN and CDR2 SYDVKM. The CDR3 region has the DNA TGTGCCAGCAGTTTCCCAGGGACTAGCACAGATACGCAGTATTTT. Translated, it gives CASSFPGTSTDTQYF.

V usage is TRBV6-5 and J usage is TRBJ2-5; D possibly matches TRBD1 or TRBD2 (5 bases each). The CDR3 spans 14 residues. The ends were cut back, 2 bases at V and 2 bases at J, with 9 bases in the middle. The V gene's germline CDR1 is MNHEY and CDR2 SVGAGI. The CDR3 reads CASSYRDRQETQYF. Here the CDR3 DNA reads TGTGCCAGCAGTTACCGGGACCGGCAAGAGACCCAGTACTTC.